This is a list of T cell receptor beta chains from one sample in a study of OX40 agonist ivuxolimab in advanced cancers. Sequenced by immunoSEQ multiplex PCR; TCRdb stores in-frame clones only, minus some. This sample carries 60,000 or so clones, 70% to 90% of them seen once, and the ten largest clones take around 4.7%. The material was CD4+ or CD8+ T cells sorted from blood, obtained in a trial of the OX40 agonist ivuxolimab. The origin of the receptors is an adult with an advanced solid tumor such as melanoma, head and neck, liver or kidney cancer. The CDR3 runs from the conserved cysteine through the conserved F or W. D genes are given only for firm matches. Size is stated for part of the rows, as once, few or many counts, or as a class when the clone is expanded.

TRBJ2-6 TRBD1 TRBV11-2 . CASSSIPGQASSGANVLTF TGTGCCAGCAGCTCCATCCCCGGACAGGCGAGCTCTGGGGCCAACGTCCTGACTTTC
TRBJ2-3 . TRBV4-3 . CASSPRPGDTQYF TGCGCCAGCAGCCCCCGACCCGGGGATACGCAGTATTTT
TRBJ1-4 . TRBV15 . CATSTSGAGEKLFF TGTGCCACCAGTACGTCAGGAGCGGGTGAAAAACTGTTTTTT
TRBJ1-2 TRBD1 TRBV5-4 . CASSVGPGGTVGDGYTF TGTGCCAGCAGCGTAGGTCCAGGGGGGACGGTCGGGGATGGCTACACCTTC
TRBJ2-1 TRBD2 TRBV2 . CASSEAQRGSSYNEQFF TGTGCCAGCAGTGAAGCGCAGCGGGGGAGCTCCTACAATGAGCAGTTCTTC
TRBJ2-1 TRBD2 TRBV28 once CASSRTSGTNNEQFF TGTGCCAGCAGTCGTACTAGCGGGACCAACAATGAGCAGTTCTTC
TRBJ2-7 . TRBV28 . CASRDSYEQYF TGTGCCAGCAGGGACTCCTACGAGCAGTACTTC
TRBJ2-2 TRBD1 TRBV27 . CASSLTGTGNTGELFF TGTGCCAGCAGTTTAACCGGGACAGGAAACACCGGGGAGCTGTTTTTT
TRBJ1-4 . TRBV4-2 few CASRRPGDRGKLFF TGTGCCAGCAGACGACCGGGGGATCGGGGAAAACTGTTTTTT
TRBJ2-2 . TRBV27 . CASSLTATGELFF TGTGCCAGCAGCCTGACAGCTACCGGGGAGCTGTTTTTT
TRBJ2-6 . TRBV7-8 . CASSLTVTSGANVLTF TGTGCCAGCAGCTTAACAGTTACCTCTGGGGCCAACGTCCTGACTTTC
TRBJ2-7 . TRBV14 . CASSQEGGPYEQYF TGTGCCAGCAGCCAAGAGGGGGGCCCCTACGAGCAGTACTTC
TRBJ1-1 . TRBV18 once CATRTDKNTEAFF TGTGCCACCCGGACAGATAAGAACACTGAAGCTTTCTTT
TRBJ2-4 . TRBV27 . CASSFAAGFDIQYF TGTGCCAGCAGTTTCGCGGCAGGATTTGACATTCAGTACTTC
TRBJ2-7 TRBD1 TRBV7-8 . CASSHRDSSSYEQYF TGTGCCAGCAGTCATAGGGACAGTTCCTCCTACGAGCAGTACTTC
TRBJ2-5 . TRBV5-1 . CASRVQGEQETQYF TGCGCCAGCAGAGTACAGGGAGAACAAGAGACCCAGTACTTC
TRBJ2-1 TRBD2 TRBV7-3 . CASSLSSGVSNEQFF TGTGCCAGCAGCTTAAGTAGCGGGGTTTCCAATGAGCAGTTCTTC
TRBJ2-2 . TRBV7-2 few CASSLVGPLGGELFF TGTGCCAGCAGCTTAGTCGGGCCTTTGGGCGGGGAGCTGTTTTTT
TRBJ2-7 . TRBV5-4 . CASSSAFGDAYEQYF TGTGCCAGCAGCTCCGCGTTTGGGGACGCCTACGAGCAGTACTTC
TRBJ2-7 TRBD2 TRBV5-1 . CASGRGTAGDEQYF TGCGCCAGTGGACGAGGTACAGCGGGAGACGAGCAGTACTTC
TRBJ1-4 TRBD1 TRBV18 . CASSPYRGLREKLFF TGTGCCAGCTCACCATACAGGGGGCTGCGGGAAAAACTGTTTTTT
TRBJ2-3 TRBD1 TRBV19 . CASSIVRQGTDTDTQYF TGTGCCAGTAGTATCGTACGACAGGGGACAGACACAGATACGCAGTATTTT
TRBJ2-7 . TRBV7-2 . CASSLVATFYEQYF TGTGCCAGCAGCTTAGTGGCCACCTTCTACGAGCAGTACTTC
TRBJ2-7 TRBD2 TRBV14 medium-sized CASSGTSGNYEQYF TGTGCCAGCAGCGGGACTAGCGGGAACTACGAGCAGTACTTC
TRBJ2-7 TRBD1 TRBV28 . CASSPSGTGSYEQYF TGTGCCAGCAGTCCCTCCGGGACAGGGTCCTACGAGCAGTACTTC
TRBJ2-7 TRBD2 TRBV5-1 . CASSLNAGKAGGPSGPEQYF TGCGCCAGCAGCTTAAATGCGGGGAAAGCGGGAGGGCCTTCCGGGCCCGAGCAGTACTTC
TRBJ2-3 TRBD2 TRBV9 . CASSVVTSGGFTDTQYF TGTGCCAGCAGCGTAGTGACTAGCGGGGGGTTCACAGATACGCAGTATTTT